This T cell receptor (beta chain) was sequenced in a study of blood T cells in healthy people across ages. About the research overall: The template switching approach captured approximately one barcoded beta molecule for every two T cells. The study's findings and limits: Using unsorted PBMCs precluded a conclusive naive versus antigen-experienced comparison. The recorded TCR beta diversity per million T cells decreased in a roughly linear manner with age.

There are 17 residues in the CDR3. Trimming stripped 0 bases from V and 1 base from J, with 10 bases between. Germline loops: CDR1 MNHEY, CDR2 SVGAGI. This clonotype turned up a few times. No antigen is known for it. Primed by a sample-barcoded 5' primer and a J-beta primer mix, a second PCR proceeded for 7 to 11 cycles. Each cDNA molecule, via a template-switch adaptor with 12 random nucleotides, was tagged. TCRdb independently ran MiXCR on the 5' RACE reads; one entry per CDR3 protein. Found here are some 920,000 distinct CDR3 sequences, roughly 51% of them singletons; the top ten hold 20% to 25%. The sequencing input was blood. The chain carries TRBV6-5 and TRBJ2-6, with no clear D. The clonotype was recovered from a woman aged 60-75 years in good health. In DNA, the CDR3 is TGTGCCAGCAGTTACTCGGCTACAAAATCTGGGGCCAACGTCCTGACTTTC. Protein: CASSYSATKSGANVLTF.